What follows describes a single T cell receptor (beta chain). cDNA synthesis used a TRAV/TRBV-specific primer set for both chains. TCR amplification ran 20 PCR cycles using constant-region and V-primer adapter primers. TCRdb analysed the reads with MiXCR anew, one entry per CDR3 protein. Among about 11,000 distinct CDR3 sequences, 65% were seen once, and the ten largest hold roughly 10%. This entry is derived from a study of low-dose radiotherapy and immunotherapy resistance in tumors. Study in general: In Cohort 2, 1 Gy per fraction was delivered every two weeks, for a total of 13 Gy over 26 weeks. Every two weeks patients got nivolumab 240 mg flat dose, plus ipilimumab 1 mg/kg every six weeks, intravenously.

Donors were given nivolumab, ipilimumab, aspirin, low-dose cyclophosphamide and low-dose radiotherapy. The CDR3 is made up of 15 amino acids. The V gene lost 3 bases and the J gene lost 6 bases, with 16 bases spanning the gap. This clonotype was obtained from a human donor with advanced metastatic prostate, ovarian, gallbladder or colorectal cancer (not recorded which). This table probably holds off-target reads from a library built for another chain. The rearrangement uses TRBV12-3 or TRBV12-4 and TRBJ2-3; D possibly corresponds to TRBD1 (5 bases). As DNA, the CDR3 is TGTGCCAGCAGTTTGATAAGGGGTCTCCTTGATACGCAGTATTTT. Protein: CASSLIRGLLDTQYF.